This entry concerns a single T cell receptor beta chain. The CDR3 contains 13 residues. Trimming removed 4 bases from V and 7 bases from J, with 11 bases in between. CDR1 is SGHNT, CDR2 YENEEA, per germline. TCRdb's table, derived via immunoSEQ multiplex PCR, lists solely in-frame clones and lacks some. Of 60,000 to 65,000 clones listed, about nine tenths are singletons. This sample is drawn from a study of T cell changes during pregnancy in multiple sclerosis. The source is a female donor with multiple sclerosis, enrolled in a pregnancy study. V gene TRBV11-3 combines with J gene TRBJ2-4; D not resolved. The source material was peripheral blood, sampled in the first trimester of pregnancy. CDR3: CASSSTYENIQYF. DNA of the CDR3: TGTGCCAGCAGCTCGACTTACGAGAACATTCAGTACTTC.